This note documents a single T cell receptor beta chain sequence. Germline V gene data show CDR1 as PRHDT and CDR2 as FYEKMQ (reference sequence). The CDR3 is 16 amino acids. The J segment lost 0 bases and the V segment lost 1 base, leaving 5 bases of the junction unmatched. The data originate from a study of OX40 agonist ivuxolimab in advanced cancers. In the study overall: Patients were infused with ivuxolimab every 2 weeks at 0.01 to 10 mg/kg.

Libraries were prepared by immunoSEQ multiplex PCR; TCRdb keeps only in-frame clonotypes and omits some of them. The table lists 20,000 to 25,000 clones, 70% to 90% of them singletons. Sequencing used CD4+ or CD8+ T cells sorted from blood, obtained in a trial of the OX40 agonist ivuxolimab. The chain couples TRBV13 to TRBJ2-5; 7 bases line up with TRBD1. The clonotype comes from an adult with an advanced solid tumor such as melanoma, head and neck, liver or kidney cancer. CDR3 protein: CASSLAGTEYQETQYF. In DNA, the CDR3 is TGTGCCAGCAGCTTAGCTGGGACAGAGTACCAAGAGACCCAGTACTTC.